This record concerns one T cell receptor (beta chain) sequence. Its antigen is not identified. TCRdb re-analysed the 5' RACE reads in MiXCR, keeping a single row per CDR3 protein. The sample holds a few hundred thousand distinct CDR3 sequences, about a fifth seen once. This sample is part of a study of CD8 T cells in ankylosing spondylitis. The CDR3 has 13 amino acids. Trimming removed 6 bases from V and 5 bases from J, with 11 bases in between. General study findings and limits: About eight highly homologous variants made up a TCR beta motif that seemed to typify ankylosing spondylitis blood. Within peripheral blood, clones linked to disease were CD8+ and relatively rare.

The sequence was collected from a male donor with ankylosing spondylitis. The source material was blood, either unsorted or a sorted T cell fraction (not recorded which). The V and J genes are TRBV12-3 or TRBV12-4 and TRBJ2-1; D is perhaps TRBD2 (6 bases). The CDR3: CASRGGSNNEQFF. The CDR3 nucleotides are TGTGCCAGCAGGGGGGGATCGAACAATGAGCAGTTCTTC.